This entry lists 13 T cell receptor beta chains sequenced from one sample in a study of cytomegalovirus exposure and HLA in healthy donors. The PCR employed 60 Vbeta primers together with 13 Jbeta primers. Assay used: immunoSEQ multiplex PCR; TCRdb lists only in-frame clones, some missing. The table shows roughly 200,000 clones, with 81% occurring only once. The specimen sequenced was PBMCs. The receptor source for this set is a man in his forties in good health and CMV-seropositive.

The rearrangement uses TRBV6-5 and TRBJ2-3; the match to TRBD1 covers 9 bases. CDR3 length equals 14 residues. The V gene end was trimmed by 2 bases and the J gene end by 9 bases; junction bases not matched to a gene: 6. Looked up from germline, CDR1 is MNHEY and CDR2 is SVGAGI. CDR3 coding DNA: TGTGCCAGCAGTTACGGCTTCACAGGGGGCACGCAGTATTTT. Protein: CASSYGFTGGTQYF.

The chain is built from TRBV10-1 and TRBJ2-7, with 7 bases lining up with TRBD1. V dropped 3 bases and J dropped 5; count of bases not matched to a gene: 10. This CDR3 region has 15 residues. The germline V gene has CDR1 WNHNN and CDR2 SYGVQD (reference sequence). The CDR3 spells CASSDQHRGRHEQYF. CDR3 DNA sequence: TGCGCCAGCAGTGACCAACACAGGGGCCGACACGAGCAGTACTTC.

This clone was counted only a few times. The chain is built from TRBV9 and TRBJ2-3; no clear D gene. Germline assignment: CDR1 SGDLS and CDR2 YYNGEE. Trimming removed 4 bases at V and 0 bases at J, with 9 bases between. This CDR3 is built from 14 residues. This CDR3 reads CASSPQSSTDTQYF. The CDR3 DNA follows: TGTGCCAGCAGCCCGCAGTCCAGCACAGATACGCAGTATTTT.

This clone was observed many times. V and J are TRBV6-1 and TRBJ1-2; D is undetermined. CDR1 and CDR2 (germline): MNHNS, SASEGT. The CDR3 is made up of 15 amino acids. V dropped 0 bases and J dropped 8 bases, with 16 bases sitting between them. For the CDR3, the DNA is TGTGCCAGCAGTGAAGCAGCCCTCAGAGGGTCGGGCTACACCTTC. It codes for CASSEAALRGSGYTF.

The table lists this clone with a count of one. The chain combines TRBV6-1 with TRBJ2-7; 10 bases map to TRBD2. The germline gives CDR1 MNHNS, CDR2 SASEGT. The ends lost 4 bases at V and 4 bases at J; junction bases unmatched: 4. The CDR3 totals 14 residues. In nucleotides, the CDR3 is TGTGCCAGCAGTGCCGGACTAGCGGCTTACGAGCAGTACTTC. This encodes CASSAGLAAYEQYF.

This rearrangement joins TRBV6-6 to TRBJ2-7; D might be TRBD1 (6 bases). Looked up from germline, CDR1 is MNHNY and CDR2 is SVGAGI (reference sequence). Trimming left V 2 bases short and J 2 bases short, with 10 bases between. This CDR3 has 14 residues. CDR3 sequence (DNA): TGTGCCAGCAGTTACCCCGGGACAACCTACGAGCAGTACTTC. It encodes CASSYPGTTYEQYF.

The chain has TRBV7-9 and TRBJ2-7, with a weak D call TRBD1 (6 bases). The CDR3 length is 13 residues. CDR1 and CDR2 from the germline V gene are SEHNR and FQNEAQ (reference sequence). Trimming took 7 bases from V and 3 from J, leaving 13 bases between them. The CDR3 spells CASTQGGYYEQYF. The CDR3 DNA is TGTGCCAGCACCCAAGGGGGATACTACGAGCAGTACTTC.

This clone was seen only a few times. V and J are TRBV28 and TRBJ1-1; D gene uncertain. Trimming left V 9 bases short and J 3 bases short, with 5 bases between. CDR1 and CDR2 (germline): MDHEN, SYDVKM. The CDR3 consists of 10 residues. The CDR3 nucleotides are TGTGCCAGTTCGGACACTGAAGCTTTCTTT. Its protein is CASSDTEAFF.

For this clone: Other DNA sequences in the sample encode the same CDR3. This chain connects TRBV7-9 to TRBJ1-1; D call uncertain. From germline, CDR1 is SEHNR and CDR2 FQNEAQ (reference sequence). CDR3 length: 13 amino acids. Trimming took off 1 base at V and 2 bases at J, with 5 bases between the two ends. CDR3 residues: CASSLDSNTEAFF. DNA of the CDR3: TGTGCCAGCAGCTTAGACAGTAACACTGAAGCTTTCTTT.

This clone was counted once. The chain links TRBV6-5 to TRBJ2-1; 8 nucleotides match TRBD1. With V trimmed by 5 bases and J by 6 bases, 6 bases remained unmatched. The CDR3 totals 14 residues. Germline V lookup: CDR1 MNHEY, CDR2 SVGAGI. The DNA for the CDR3 is TGTGCCAGCAGTCGAGGACAGGGATTCAATGAGCAGTTCTTC. It encodes CASSRGQGFNEQFF.

The V and J genes are TRBV6-1 and TRBJ2-3; tentative D call: TRBD1 (5 bases). The CDR3 sequence is 12 residues long. Looked up from germline, CDR1 is MNHNS and CDR2 is SASEGT. Trimming left V 6 bases short and J 5 bases short, with 9 bases between. CDR3 DNA sequence: TGTGCCAGCAGGTCGACAGAAGATACGCAGTATTTT. Protein product: CASRSTEDTQYF.

There are a few counts of this clone. CDR3 sequence (DNA): TGTGCCAGCAGCGTAGGCGGCAGGGGGCCTCGTGGGCAGTTCTTC. It specifies CASSVGGRGPRGQFF. V usage is TRBV11-1 and J usage is TRBJ2-1; 8 positions agree with TRBD1. In germline, CDR1 is SGHAT, CDR2 FQDESV (reference sequence). The CDR3 is 15 amino acids. The V and J ends lost 5 bases and 12 bases, in that order; junction bases with no gene match: 15.

In this sample, this clone turned up once. V gene TRBV4-1 combines with J gene TRBJ2-1; TRBD2 aligns across 11 bases. With V trimmed by 0 bases and J by 4 bases, 2 bases remained unmatched. This CDR3 has 16 residues. CDR1 is MGHRA, CDR2 YSYEKL, per germline. The CDR3 DNA reads as TGCGCCAGCAGCCAAGAGCGGACTAGCGGGTACAATGAGCAGTTCTTC. Amino acids: CASSQERTSGYNEQFF.